This T cell receptor beta chain derives from a study of radiotherapy plus CTLA-4 blockade in lung cancer. Only in-frame clones appear in the TCRdb table, and some are missing; sequencing was by immunoSEQ multiplex PCR. This sample has about 66,000 clones, with under 85% found just once. The germline V and J ends were trimmed by 0 bases and 9 bases, with 6 bases remaining between them. Germline CDR1 reads DFQATT; CDR2 reads SNEGSKA (reference sequence). CDR3 length: 11 amino acids. The sequence derives from a human donor with non-small cell lung cancer who had a partial response to radiotherapy plus ipilimumab. Sequencing was performed on peripheral blood, taken from a patient treated with radiotherapy plus ipilimumab. The V gene is TRBV20-1, the J gene TRBJ2-1; D gene ambiguous. CDR3 protein: CSARDLSEQFF. The CDR3 DNA sequence: TGCAGTGCTAGAGATCTGTCTGAGCAGTTCTTC.